Sequencing of this T cell receptor beta chain was carried out in a study of shared clonotypes between healthy human individuals. Whole-study findings and limits: Researchers sampled blood only, noting tissue repertoires likely differ.

Some clones are missing from TCRdb's copy, which holds only in-frame ones; the method was immunoSEQ multiplex PCR. This sample has approximately 600,000 clones, with about 95% found just once. Remarks on this clone: Its antigen remains unknown.

This CDR3 has 23 residues. Naive CD8 cells were CD45RO-negative, positively selected for CCR7, excluding terminally differentiated effector memory CD45RA+ cells. The clonotype comes from a young woman in good health. The rearrangement links TRBV21-1 to TRBJ2-6; the table names TRBD2, a call not compared with the DNA. TRBV21-1 is termed a pseudogene. The specimen sequenced was naive CD8+ T cells sorted from blood. DNA for the CDR3: TGTGCCAGCAGCAAAAACTCGGTCCGGGGGGGAACTCTGGCGATTAGTGGGGCCAACGTCCTGACTTTC. The encoded protein is CASSKNSVRGGTLAISGANVLTF.